Listed below are T cell receptor beta chains from one sample, sequenced in a study of Tregs in tolerant kidney transplant recipients. Method: immunoSEQ multiplex PCR; TCRdb's copy keeps in-frame clones and lacks some. The sample lists about 87,000 clones, under 95% occurring once. Specimen: CD4+ T cells from blood, collected before the transplant. The source of these receptors is a human donor who received a combined kidney and bone marrow transplant. CDR3s include the opening cysteine and the closing phenylalanine or tryptophan. A D gene is named only where the DNA matches it firmly. Only part of the rows carry a size: once, few, many, or a class if the clone is expanded.

J gene: TRBJ2-3
V gene: TRBV5-4
CDR3 length: 18
D gene: .
clone size: .
CDR3 DNA: TGTGCCAGCAGCTTGGGTCGCCCCCTAGCCGGGAACACAGATACGCAGTATTTT
CDR3 protein: CASSLGRPLAGNTDTQYF

J gene: TRBJ2-7
V gene: TRBV27
CDR3 length: 15
D gene: TRBD1
clone size: .
CDR3 DNA: TGTGCCAGCAGTGTTACCGGGACAGGGGACTACGAGCAGTACTTC
CDR3 protein: CASSVTGTGDYEQYF

J gene: TRBJ1-6
V gene: TRBV27
CDR3 length: 18
D gene: TRBD1
clone size: .
CDR3 DNA: TGTGCCAGCAGTTTCTTAAGCGTAATGGGACAGACTAATTCACCCCTCCACTTT
CDR3 protein: CASSFLSVMGQTNSPLHF

J gene: TRBJ2-1
V gene: TRBV7-2
CDR3 length: 15
D gene: TRBD2
clone size: .
CDR3 DNA: TGTGCCAGCAGCGGAATACTAGCGGGAGGGAGTGAGCAGTTCTTC
CDR3 protein: CASSGILAGGSEQFF

J gene: TRBJ2-5
V gene: TRBV14
CDR3 length: 15
D gene: TRBD2
clone size: .
CDR3 DNA: TGTGCCAGCAGCCACTGGCCGGGACTAACTTTGACCCAGTACTTC
CDR3 protein: CASSHWPGLTLTQYF

J gene: TRBJ2-1
V gene: TRBV4-2
CDR3 length: 17
D gene: .
clone size: .
CDR3 DNA: TGTGCCAGCAGCCATCTCACCCTAGGTGAAGCTGGGAATGAGCAGTTCTTC
CDR3 protein: CASSHLTLGEAGNEQFF

J gene: TRBJ2-7
V gene: TRBV30
CDR3 length: 11
D gene: .
clone size: .
CDR3 DNA: TGTGCCTGGAGTTCACAATACGAGCAGTACTTC
CDR3 protein: CAWSSQYEQYF

J gene: TRBJ2-7
V gene: TRBV28
CDR3 length: 15
D gene: TRBD1
clone size: once
CDR3 DNA: TGTGCCAGCAGTTTGCTACAGGGGCTGCCCTACGAGCAGTACTTC
CDR3 protein: CASSLLQGLPYEQYF

J gene: TRBJ2-1
V gene: TRBV7-3
CDR3 length: 14
D gene: .
clone size: .
CDR3 DNA: TGTGCCAGCAGCTCCAACCCCTCAGGGATAGAGCAGTTCTTC
CDR3 protein: CASSSNPSGIEQFF

J gene: TRBJ2-5
V gene: TRBV7-2
CDR3 length: 18
D gene: TRBD2
clone size: .
CDR3 DNA: TGTGCCAGCAGCTCAGGACTAGCGGGGGGGCCTAGGGTAGAGACCCAGTACTTC
CDR3 protein: CASSSGLAGGPRVETQYF

J gene: TRBJ1-3
V gene: TRBV6-6
CDR3 length: 13
D gene: TRBD1
clone size: .
CDR3 DNA: TGTGCCAGCAGTTACGCGACAGGGGGGGCCATATATTTT
CDR3 protein: CASSYATGGAIYF

J gene: TRBJ1-3
V gene: TRBV7-2
CDR3 length: 16
D gene: TRBD1
clone size: once
CDR3 DNA: TGTGCCAGCAGCAAAGACAGGGTAGGGGCTGGAAACACCATATATTTT
CDR3 protein: CASSKDRVGAGNTIYF

J gene: TRBJ2-3
V gene: TRBV10-3
CDR3 length: 21
D gene: .
clone size: .
CDR3 DNA: TGTGCCATCAGTGCCTCGGGGGGGACAGAGATGAGGCCACTCCACACAGATACGCAGTATTTT
CDR3 protein: CAISASGGTEMRPLHTDTQYF

J gene: TRBJ2-7
V gene: TRBV2
CDR3 length: 11
D gene: .
clone size: .
CDR3 DNA: TGTGCCAGCAGTGAAGGCTCGGGGCAGTACTTC
CDR3 protein: CASSEGSGQYF

J gene: TRBJ2-5
V gene: TRBV7-2
CDR3 length: 15
D gene: TRBD2
clone size: .
CDR3 DNA: TGTGCCAGCAGCTTAATCTTTGGGGGGGTGGAGACCCAGTACTTC
CDR3 protein: CASSLIFGGVETQYF

J gene: TRBJ2-3
V gene: TRBV5-1
CDR3 length: 16
D gene: TRBD2
clone size: .
CDR3 DNA: TGCGCCAGCAGCTTAACTAGCGGGCTATTCACAGATACGCAGTATTTT
CDR3 protein: CASSLTSGLFTDTQYF

J gene: TRBJ1-2
V gene: TRBV2
CDR3 length: 12
D gene: .
clone size: .
CDR3 DNA: TGTGCCAGCAGTGTTACAGGGTCTGGCTACACCTTC
CDR3 protein: CASSVTGSGYTF

J gene: TRBJ1-2
V gene: TRBV7-2
CDR3 length: 14
D gene: .
clone size: .
CDR3 DNA: TGTGCCAGCAGCCCCGATTCAGCTAACTATGGCTACACCTTC
CDR3 protein: CASSPDSANYGYTF

J gene: TRBJ2-1
V gene: TRBV5-1
CDR3 length: 16
D gene: TRBD2
clone size: .
CDR3 DNA: TGCGCCAGCAGCTTGGTGGCGGGAGCGTCTGGGAATGAGCAGTTCTTC
CDR3 protein: CASSLVAGASGNEQFF

J gene: TRBJ2-1
V gene: TRBV18
CDR3 length: 14
D gene: .
clone size: .
CDR3 DNA: TGTGCCAGCTCACCAACTCGCTCCTACAATGAGCAGTTCTTC
CDR3 protein: CASSPTRSYNEQFF

J gene: TRBJ2-1
V gene: TRBV6-1
CDR3 length: 13
D gene: TRBD1
clone size: .
CDR3 DNA: TGTGCCAGCACGAGGGACAGCTACAATGAGCAGTTCTTC
CDR3 protein: CASTRDSYNEQFF

J gene: TRBJ1-2
V gene: TRBV28
CDR3 length: 14
D gene: TRBD1
clone size: .
CDR3 DNA: TGTGCCAGCAGTTTCCCGACAGGGGGCCATGGCTACACCTTC
CDR3 protein: CASSFPTGGHGYTF

J gene: TRBJ2-5
V gene: TRBV5-1
CDR3 length: 15
D gene: TRBD2
clone size: .
CDR3 DNA: TGCGCCAGCATCCGGGGGGTCGGGTCGGAGGAGACCCAGTACTTC
CDR3 protein: CASIRGVGSEETQYF

J gene: TRBJ2-1
V gene: TRBV7-2
CDR3 length: 13
D gene: .
clone size: .
CDR3 DNA: TGTGCCAGCAGGTCAGGGCCGAACAATGAGCAGTTCTTC
CDR3 protein: CASRSGPNNEQFF

J gene: TRBJ2-1
V gene: TRBV7-9
CDR3 length: 16
D gene: TRBD2
clone size: .
CDR3 DNA: TGTGCCAGCAGCTTGGGGACTAGCGGAGAATACAATGAGCAGTTCTTC
CDR3 protein: CASSLGTSGEYNEQFF

J gene: TRBJ2-2
V gene: TRBV7-3
CDR3 length: 14
D gene: TRBD1
clone size: .
CDR3 DNA: TGTGCCAGCAGCCCCGGGACAGGGACCGGGGAGCTGTTTTTT
CDR3 protein: CASSPGTGTGELFF

J gene: TRBJ2-4
V gene: TRBV6-1
CDR3 length: 15
D gene: TRBD2
clone size: once
CDR3 DNA: TGTGCCAGCACTCGGCGGGGAGCGGGGGGAGACATTCAGTACTTC
CDR3 protein: CASTRRGAGGDIQYF

J gene: TRBJ2-3
V gene: TRBV7-2
CDR3 length: 12
D gene: .
clone size: .
CDR3 DNA: TGTGCCAGCAGTCTTCCTCGGGGTACGCAGTATTTT
CDR3 protein: CASSLPRGTQYF

J gene: TRBJ1-1
V gene: TRBV19
CDR3 length: 14
D gene: TRBD1
clone size: .
CDR3 DNA: TGTGCCAGTAGTAAAAACAGGGGGAACACTGAAGCTTTCTTT
CDR3 protein: CASSKNRGNTEAFF

J gene: TRBJ2-7
V gene: TRBV6-6
CDR3 length: 15
D gene: TRBD1
clone size: once
CDR3 DNA: TGTGCCAGCAGTGGACAGGGGGCGCGGGGCTACGAGCAGTACTTC
CDR3 protein: CASSGQGARGYEQYF

J gene: TRBJ2-2
V gene: TRBV7-6
CDR3 length: 18
D gene: TRBD2
clone size: .
CDR3 DNA: TGTGCCAGCAGCTTAGATCCGGGCGGGGGGTCGAACACCGGGGAGCTGTTTTTT
CDR3 protein: CASSLDPGGGSNTGELFF

J gene: TRBJ2-3
V gene: TRBV5-4
CDR3 length: 15
D gene: .
clone size: .
CDR3 DNA: TGTGCCAGCAGCCCGGACAACCGTAGATCAGATACGCAGTATTTT
CDR3 protein: CASSPDNRRSDTQYF

J gene: TRBJ2-3
V gene: TRBV6-6
CDR3 length: 15
D gene: TRBD2
clone size: .
CDR3 DNA: TGTGCCAGCAGTTACTCCGCACTAGCGGGGGATACGCAGTATTTT
CDR3 protein: CASSYSALAGDTQYF

J gene: TRBJ1-2
V gene: TRBV6-5
CDR3 length: 14
D gene: .
clone size: .
CDR3 DNA: TGTGCCAGCAGGCGTAAAAAGTTCAACTATGGCTACACCTTC
CDR3 protein: CASRRKKFNYGYTF

J gene: TRBJ1-2
V gene: TRBV30
CDR3 length: 13
D gene: .
clone size: .
CDR3 DNA: TGTGCCTGGAGTGCCCTAGGGGACTATGGCTACACCTTC
CDR3 protein: CAWSALGDYGYTF

J gene: TRBJ2-1
V gene: TRBV12-5
CDR3 length: 14
D gene: TRBD2
clone size: .
CDR3 DNA: TGTGCTAGTGGTTTGACAGGCGGGGGGGCTGGGGAGTTCTTC
CDR3 protein: CASGLTGGGAGEFF

J gene: TRBJ2-2
V gene: TRBV14
CDR3 length: 16
D gene: TRBD2
clone size: once
CDR3 DNA: TGTGCCAGCAGCCCCAGACTAGCGGGAGAACCCGGGGAGCTGTTTTTT
CDR3 protein: CASSPRLAGEPGELFF

J gene: TRBJ2-7
V gene: TRBV11-3
CDR3 length: 15
D gene: TRBD2
clone size: .
CDR3 DNA: TGTGCCAGCAGCTTAACTAGCGGACCTACCTACGAGCAGTACTTC
CDR3 protein: CASSLTSGPTYEQYF

J gene: TRBJ2-5
V gene: TRBV10-3
CDR3 length: 14
D gene: TRBD1
clone size: .
CDR3 DNA: TGTGCCATCAGTGAGTCACAGGGGCAAGAGACCCAGTACTTC
CDR3 protein: CAISESQGQETQYF

J gene: TRBJ2-5
V gene: TRBV5-6
CDR3 length: 14
D gene: .
clone size: .
CDR3 DNA: TGTGCCAGCAGCTTAGTCGGACAGCAAGAGACCCAGTACTTC
CDR3 protein: CASSLVGQQETQYF

J gene: TRBJ2-7
V gene: TRBV27
CDR3 length: 14
D gene: TRBD2
clone size: .
CDR3 DNA: TGTGCCAGCAGCCTAGGACTAGGGAGATACGAGCAGTACTTC
CDR3 protein: CASSLGLGRYEQYF

J gene: TRBJ2-1
V gene: TRBV19
CDR3 length: 18
D gene: TRBD2
clone size: .
CDR3 DNA: TGTGCCACAAGGGAAGCCCACTCTAGCGGGGGGGGTCAGTATGAGCAGTTCTTC
CDR3 protein: CATREAHSSGGGQYEQFF

J gene: TRBJ2-5
V gene: TRBV5-1
CDR3 length: 18
D gene: TRBD2
clone size: .
CDR3 DNA: TGCGCCAGCAGCTTGGCCGGCGCGGGGGGGCCTGGCCAAGAGACCCAGTACTTC
CDR3 protein: CASSLAGAGGPGQETQYF

J gene: TRBJ1-5
V gene: TRBV28
CDR3 length: 15
D gene: TRBD1
clone size: .
CDR3 DNA: TGTGCCAGCAGTACCACGGACAGGCTAGGCCAGCCCCAGCATTTT
CDR3 protein: CASSTTDRLGQPQHF

J gene: TRBJ2-7
V gene: TRBV18
CDR3 length: 14
D gene: .
clone size: .
CDR3 DNA: TGTGCCAGCTCACCACCGGGGCTGCGCTACGAGCAGTACTTC
CDR3 protein: CASSPPGLRYEQYF

J gene: TRBJ1-4
V gene: TRBV18
CDR3 length: 12
D gene: .
clone size: .
CDR3 DNA: TGTGCCAGCTCCCCCAATGATGAAAAACTGTTTTTT
CDR3 protein: CASSPNDEKLFF

J gene: TRBJ1-2
V gene: TRBV12-5
CDR3 length: 15
D gene: TRBD1
clone size: .
CDR3 DNA: TGTGCTAGTGGCCGCCCGGGACAGGGTGACTATGGCTACACCTTC
CDR3 protein: CASGRPGQGDYGYTF

J gene: TRBJ2-1
V gene: TRBV5-1
CDR3 length: 14
D gene: TRBD1
clone size: .
CDR3 DNA: TGCGCCAGCAGGACAGGGGGCAGCTACAATGAGCAGTTCTTC
CDR3 protein: CASRTGGSYNEQFF

J gene: TRBJ1-4
V gene: TRBV7-2
CDR3 length: 16
D gene: TRBD1
clone size: .
CDR3 DNA: TGTGCCAGCAGCCCCGGGGGACAGGGGGGGAATGAAAAACTGTTTTTT
CDR3 protein: CASSPGGQGGNEKLFF

J gene: TRBJ2-3
V gene: TRBV4-2
CDR3 length: 13
D gene: .
clone size: .
CDR3 DNA: TGTGCCAGCAGCACTCTAGCGACAGATACGCAGTATTTT
CDR3 protein: CASSTLATDTQYF

J gene: TRBJ1-6
V gene: TRBV29-1
CDR3 length: 13
D gene: .
clone size: .
CDR3 DNA: TGCAGCGTTGGGTCAGGGAGGGGCTCCCCCCTCCACTTT
CDR3 protein: CSVGSGRGSPLHF

J gene: TRBJ1-2
V gene: TRBV18
CDR3 length: 15
D gene: TRBD1
clone size: few
CDR3 DNA: TGTGCCAGCTCACCCCGGGACAGGGTGCGCTATGGCTACACCTTC
CDR3 protein: CASSPRDRVRYGYTF